This T cell receptor beta chain appears in the sequencing data of a study of blood T cell repertoires in COVID-19. The table came from immunoSEQ multiplex PCR; TCRdb's copy has only in-frame clones and leaves some out. Of approximately 170,000 clones in the sample, roughly 88% were seen once. Sample: peripheral blood. This clonotype originated in a man in his sixties who had recovered from COVID-19.

CDR3 in amino acids: CASSSLALLSSYNEQFF. DNA for the CDR3: TGTGCCAGCAGCTCCCTAGCGTTACTGAGCTCCTACAATGAGCAGTTCTTC. J is TRBJ2-1 and V is TRBV7-2; tentative D call: TRBD2 (6 bases). The CDR3 length is 17 residues. V gave up 4 bases and J gave up 0 bases, with 16 bases separating them. CDR1 and CDR2 (germline): SGHTA, FQGNSA. Combining the CDR3 with reference TRBV7-2 and TRBJ2-1 gives the whole variable domain GAGVSQSPSNKVTEKGKDVELRCDPISGHTALYWYRQSLGQGLEFLIYFQGNSAPDKSGLPSDRFSAERTGGSVSTLTIQRTQQEDSAVYLCASSSLALLSSYNEQFFGPGTRLTVL.